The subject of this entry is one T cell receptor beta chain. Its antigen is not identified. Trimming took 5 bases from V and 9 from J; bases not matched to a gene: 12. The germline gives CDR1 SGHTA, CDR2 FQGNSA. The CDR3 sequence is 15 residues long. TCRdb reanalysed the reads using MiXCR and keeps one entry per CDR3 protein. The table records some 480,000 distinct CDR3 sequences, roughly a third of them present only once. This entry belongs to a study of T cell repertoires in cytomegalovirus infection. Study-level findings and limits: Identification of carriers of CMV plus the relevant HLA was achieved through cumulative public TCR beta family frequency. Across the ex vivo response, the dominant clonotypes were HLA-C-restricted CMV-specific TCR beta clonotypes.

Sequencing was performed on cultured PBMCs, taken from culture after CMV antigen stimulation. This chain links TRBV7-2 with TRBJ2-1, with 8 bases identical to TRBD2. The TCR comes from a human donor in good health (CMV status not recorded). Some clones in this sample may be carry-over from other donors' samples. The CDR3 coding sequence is TGTGCCAGCAGCCCCCTAAGGACTAGCATGGGTGAGCAGTTCTTC. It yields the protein CASSPLRTSMGEQFF.